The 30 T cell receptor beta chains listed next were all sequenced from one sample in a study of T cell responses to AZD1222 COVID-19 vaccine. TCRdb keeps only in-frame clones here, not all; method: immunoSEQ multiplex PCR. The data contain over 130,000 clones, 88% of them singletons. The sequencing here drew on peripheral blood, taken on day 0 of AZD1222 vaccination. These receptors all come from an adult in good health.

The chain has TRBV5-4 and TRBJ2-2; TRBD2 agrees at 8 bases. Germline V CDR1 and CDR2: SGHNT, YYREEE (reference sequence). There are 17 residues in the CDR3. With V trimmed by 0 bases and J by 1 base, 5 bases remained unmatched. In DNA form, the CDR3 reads TGTGCCAGCAGCTTGGGAAAGCGGGAGTTGAACACCGGGGAGCTGTTTTTT. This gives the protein CASSLGKRELNTGELFF. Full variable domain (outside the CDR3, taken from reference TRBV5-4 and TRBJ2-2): ETGVTQSPTHLIKTRGQQVTLRCSSQSGHNTVSWYQQALGQGPQFIFQYYREEENGRGNFPPRFSGLQFPNYSSELNVNALELDDSALYLCASSLGKRELNTGELFFGEGSRLTVL.

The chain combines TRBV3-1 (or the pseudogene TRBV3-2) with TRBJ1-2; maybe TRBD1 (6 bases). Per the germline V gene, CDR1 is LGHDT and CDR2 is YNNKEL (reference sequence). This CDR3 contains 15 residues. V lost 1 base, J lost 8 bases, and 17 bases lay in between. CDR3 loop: CASSQGTIRGSGYTF. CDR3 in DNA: TGTGCCAGCAGCCAAGGTACCATCAGGGGTTCCGGCTACACCTTC.

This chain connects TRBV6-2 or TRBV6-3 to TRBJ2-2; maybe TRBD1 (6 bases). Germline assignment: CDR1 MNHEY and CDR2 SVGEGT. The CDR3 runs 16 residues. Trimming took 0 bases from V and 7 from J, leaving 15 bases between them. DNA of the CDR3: TGTGCCAGCAGTTACTCGGCCAGGGGTTGGTACGGGGAGCTGTTTTTT. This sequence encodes CASSYSARGWYGELFF.

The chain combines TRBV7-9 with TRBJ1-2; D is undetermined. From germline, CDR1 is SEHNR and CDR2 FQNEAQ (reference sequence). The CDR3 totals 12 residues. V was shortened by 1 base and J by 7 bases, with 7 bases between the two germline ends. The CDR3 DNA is TGTGCCAGCAGCTTAGAGTCCCTTGGCTACACCTTC. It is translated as CASSLESLGYTF.

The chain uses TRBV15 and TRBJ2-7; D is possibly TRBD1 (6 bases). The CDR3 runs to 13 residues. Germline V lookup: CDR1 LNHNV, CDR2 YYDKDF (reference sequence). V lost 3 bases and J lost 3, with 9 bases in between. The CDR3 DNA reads TGTGCCACCAGCAGGCTACAGGGCTACGAGCAGTACTTC. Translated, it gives CATSRLQGYEQYF. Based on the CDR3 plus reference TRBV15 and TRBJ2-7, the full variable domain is DAMVIQNPRYQVTQFGKPVTLSCSQTLNHNVMYWYQQKSSQAPKLLFHYYDKDFNNEADTPDNFQSRRPNTSFCFLDIRSPGLGDTAMYLCATSRLQGYEQYFGPGTRLTVT.

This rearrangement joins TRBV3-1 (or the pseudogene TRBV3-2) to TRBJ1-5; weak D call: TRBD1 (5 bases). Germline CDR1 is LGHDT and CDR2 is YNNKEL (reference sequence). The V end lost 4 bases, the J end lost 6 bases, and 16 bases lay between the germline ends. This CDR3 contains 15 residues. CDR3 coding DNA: TGTGCCAGCAGCCCCCGGGGGGGTAGTTTTCAGCCCCAGCATTTT. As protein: CASSPRGGSFQPQHF.

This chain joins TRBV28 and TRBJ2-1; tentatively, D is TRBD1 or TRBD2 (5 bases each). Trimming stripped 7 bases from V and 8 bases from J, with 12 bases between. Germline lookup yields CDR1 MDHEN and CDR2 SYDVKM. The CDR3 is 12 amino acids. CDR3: CASTGTRHEQFF. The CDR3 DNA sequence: TGTGCCAGCACGGGGACGAGGCATGAGCAGTTCTTC.

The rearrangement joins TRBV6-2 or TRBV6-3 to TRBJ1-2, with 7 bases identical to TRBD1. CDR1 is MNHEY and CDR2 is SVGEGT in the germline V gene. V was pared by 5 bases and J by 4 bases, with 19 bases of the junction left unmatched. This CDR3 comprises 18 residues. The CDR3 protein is CASSTSQGHSTETYGYTF. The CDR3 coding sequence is TGTGCCAGCAGTACCTCACAGGGGCACTCTACCGAAACCTATGGCTACACCTTC.

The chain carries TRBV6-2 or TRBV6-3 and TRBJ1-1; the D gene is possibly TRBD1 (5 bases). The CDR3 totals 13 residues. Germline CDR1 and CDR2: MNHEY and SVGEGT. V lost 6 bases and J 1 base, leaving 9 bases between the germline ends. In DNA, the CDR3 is TGTGCCAGCAGCATGACAGAGAACACTGAAGCTTTCTTT. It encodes CASSMTENTEAFF.

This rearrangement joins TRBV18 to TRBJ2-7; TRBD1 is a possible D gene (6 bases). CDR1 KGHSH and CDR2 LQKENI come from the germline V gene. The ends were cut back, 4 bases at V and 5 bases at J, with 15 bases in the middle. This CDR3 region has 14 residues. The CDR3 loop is CASSLSQGSHEQYF. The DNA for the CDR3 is TGTGCCAGCTCACTTAGCCAGGGGTCGCACGAGCAGTACTTC.

For the CDR3, the DNA is TGTGCCAGCAGTTACCTGACAGGGAGTCAGCCCCAGCATTTT. Translated, it gives CASSYLTGSQPQHF. V and J are TRBV27 and TRBJ1-5; TRBD1 aligns across 7 bases. Germline-derived CDR1 and CDR2 are MNHEY and SMNVEV (reference sequence). V was clipped by 4 bases and J by 6 bases; unmatched bases: 6. The CDR3 consists of 14 residues.

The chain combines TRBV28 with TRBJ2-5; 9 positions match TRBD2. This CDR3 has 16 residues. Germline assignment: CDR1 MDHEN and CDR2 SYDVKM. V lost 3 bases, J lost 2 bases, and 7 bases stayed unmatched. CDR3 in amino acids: CASSLGLAGSQETQYF. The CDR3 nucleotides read TGTGCCAGCAGTTTGGGGCTAGCGGGATCGCAAGAGACCCAGTACTTC.

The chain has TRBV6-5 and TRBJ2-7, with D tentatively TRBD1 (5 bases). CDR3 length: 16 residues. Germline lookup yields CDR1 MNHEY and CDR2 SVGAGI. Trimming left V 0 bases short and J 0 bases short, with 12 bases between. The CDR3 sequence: CASSYSHRSSSYEQYF. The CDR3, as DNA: TGTGCCAGCAGTTACTCGCACAGGTCTAGCTCCTACGAGCAGTACTTC.

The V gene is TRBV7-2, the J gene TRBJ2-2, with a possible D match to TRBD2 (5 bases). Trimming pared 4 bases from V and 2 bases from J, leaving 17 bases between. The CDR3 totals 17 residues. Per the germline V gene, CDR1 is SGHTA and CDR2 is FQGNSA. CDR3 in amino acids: CASSSTTGSRNTGELFF. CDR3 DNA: TGTGCCAGCAGCTCGACTACCGGGTCTAGAAACACCGGGGAGCTGTTTTTT. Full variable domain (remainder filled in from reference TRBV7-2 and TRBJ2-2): GAGVSQSPSNKVTEKGKDVELRCDPISGHTALYWYRQSLGQGLEFLIYFQGNSAPDKSGLPSDRFSAERTGGSVSTLTIQRTQQEDSAVYLCASSSTTGSRNTGELFFGEGSRLTVL.

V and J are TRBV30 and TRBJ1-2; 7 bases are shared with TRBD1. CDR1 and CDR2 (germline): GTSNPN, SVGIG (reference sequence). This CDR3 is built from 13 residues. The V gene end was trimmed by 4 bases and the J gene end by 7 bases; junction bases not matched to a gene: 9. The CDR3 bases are TGTGCCTGGATTCACAGGGGTAGTACTGGCTACACCTTC. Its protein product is CAWIHRGSTGYTF.

CDR3 coding DNA: TGTGCCAGCAGGCCCCTTAAGGGACTAGCGGGAGGTACGAACACCGGGGAGCTGTTTTTT. It specifies CASRPLKGLAGGTNTGELFF. The gene calls are TRBV28 and TRBJ2-2; 15 bases match TRBD2. CDR3 size: 20 residues. Germline V CDR1 and CDR2: MDHEN, SYDVKM. Trimming cost V 6 bases and J 0 bases; bases outside gene matches: 11.

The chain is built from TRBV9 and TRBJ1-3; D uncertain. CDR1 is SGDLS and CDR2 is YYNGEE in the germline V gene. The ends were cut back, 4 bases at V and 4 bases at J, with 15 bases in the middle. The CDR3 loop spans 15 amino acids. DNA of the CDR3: TGTGCCAGCAGCCCAGAAGGAGGGCACGGAAACACCATATATTTT. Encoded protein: CASSPEGGHGNTIYF.

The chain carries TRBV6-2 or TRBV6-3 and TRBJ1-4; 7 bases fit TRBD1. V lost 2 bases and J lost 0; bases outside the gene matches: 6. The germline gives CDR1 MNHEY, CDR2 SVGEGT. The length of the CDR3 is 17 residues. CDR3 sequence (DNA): TGTGCCAGCAGTTACCGTACAGGGGACGCAACTAATGAAAAACTGTTTTTT. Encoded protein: CASSYRTGDATNEKLFF.

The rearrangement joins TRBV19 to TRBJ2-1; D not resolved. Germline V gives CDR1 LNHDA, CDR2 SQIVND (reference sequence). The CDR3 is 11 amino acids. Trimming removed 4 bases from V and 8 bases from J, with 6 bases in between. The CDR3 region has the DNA TGTGCCAGTAGTACGTGGGATGAGCAGTTCTTC. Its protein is CASSTWDEQFF.

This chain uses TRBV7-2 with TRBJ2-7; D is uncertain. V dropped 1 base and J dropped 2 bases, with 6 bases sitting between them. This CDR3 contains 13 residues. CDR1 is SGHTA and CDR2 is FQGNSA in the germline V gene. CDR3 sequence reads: CASSLDNTYEQYF. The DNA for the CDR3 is TGTGCCAGCAGCTTAGACAACACCTACGAGCAGTACTTC. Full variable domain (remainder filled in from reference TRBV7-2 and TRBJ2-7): GAGVSQSPSNKVTEKGKDVELRCDPISGHTALYWYRQSLGQGLEFLIYFQGNSAPDKSGLPSDRFSAERTGGSVSTLTIQRTQQEDSAVYLCASSLDNTYEQYFGPGTRLTVT.

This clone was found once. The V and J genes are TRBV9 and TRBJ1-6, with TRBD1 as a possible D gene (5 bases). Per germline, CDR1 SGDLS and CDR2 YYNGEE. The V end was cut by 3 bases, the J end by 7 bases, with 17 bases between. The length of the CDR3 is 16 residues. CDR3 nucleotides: TGTGCCAGCAGCGCCTCCGGGACTGGATCGAATTCACCCCTCCACTTT. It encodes CASSASGTGSNSPLHF.

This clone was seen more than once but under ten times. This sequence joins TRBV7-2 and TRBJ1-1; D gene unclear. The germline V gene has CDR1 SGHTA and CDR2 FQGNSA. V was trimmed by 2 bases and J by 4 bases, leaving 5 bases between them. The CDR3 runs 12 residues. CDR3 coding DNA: TGTGCCAGCAGCTTAATGTCCACTGAAGCTTTCTTT. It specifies CASSLMSTEAFF.

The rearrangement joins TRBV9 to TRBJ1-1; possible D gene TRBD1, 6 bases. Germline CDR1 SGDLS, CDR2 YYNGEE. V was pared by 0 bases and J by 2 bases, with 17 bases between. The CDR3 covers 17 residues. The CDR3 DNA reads TGTGCCAGCAGCGTAGATCCCCCCGGGACACTAAACACTGAAGCTTTCTTT. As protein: CASSVDPPGTLNTEAFF.

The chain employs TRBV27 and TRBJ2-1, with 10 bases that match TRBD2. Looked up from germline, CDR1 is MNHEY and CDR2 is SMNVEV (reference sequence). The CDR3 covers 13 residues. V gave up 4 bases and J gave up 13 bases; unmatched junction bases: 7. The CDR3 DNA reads TGTGCCAGCAGTTCTAGACTAGCGGGCCAACAGTTCTTC. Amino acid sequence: CASSSRLAGQQFF.

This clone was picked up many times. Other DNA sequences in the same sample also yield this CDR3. The CDR3 loop reads CASNTNTEAFF. The CDR3 DNA reads as TGTGCCAGCAACACGAACACTGAAGCTTTCTTT. The chain is built from TRBV2 and TRBJ1-1; D uncertain. Germline CDR1 SNHLY, CDR2 FYNNEI. Trimming pared 7 bases from V and 1 base from J, leaving 4 bases between. This CDR3 is 11 amino acids long. Drawing the rest from reference TRBV2 and TRBJ1-1, the complete variable domain is EPEVTQTPSHQVTQMGQEVILRCVPISNHLYFYWYRQILGQKVEFLVSFYNNEISEKSEIFDDQFSVERPDGSNFTLKIRSTKLEDSAMYFCASNTNTEAFFGQGTRLTVV.

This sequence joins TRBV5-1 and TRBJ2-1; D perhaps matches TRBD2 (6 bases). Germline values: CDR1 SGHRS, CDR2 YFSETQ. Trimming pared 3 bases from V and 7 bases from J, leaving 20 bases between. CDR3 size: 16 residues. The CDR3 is CASSWGTPPPGNEQFF. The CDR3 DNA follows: TGCGCCAGCAGCTGGGGGACTCCCCCTCCTGGGAATGAGCAGTTCTTC.

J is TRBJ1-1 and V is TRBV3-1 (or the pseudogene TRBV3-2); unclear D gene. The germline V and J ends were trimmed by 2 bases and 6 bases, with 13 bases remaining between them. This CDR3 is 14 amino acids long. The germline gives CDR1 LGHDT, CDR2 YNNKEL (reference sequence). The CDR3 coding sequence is TGTGCCAGCAGCCAACATAGTTCAGAAGCTGAAGCTTTCTTT. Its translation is CASSQHSSEAEAFF.

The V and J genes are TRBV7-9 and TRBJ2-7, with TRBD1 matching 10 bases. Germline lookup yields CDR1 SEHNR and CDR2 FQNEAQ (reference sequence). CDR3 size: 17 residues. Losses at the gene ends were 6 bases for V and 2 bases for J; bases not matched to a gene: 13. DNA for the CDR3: TGTGCCAGCAGTCTTCGGGGACAGGGGATGGTTCCCTACGAGCAGTACTTC. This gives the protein CASSLRGQGMVPYEQYF.

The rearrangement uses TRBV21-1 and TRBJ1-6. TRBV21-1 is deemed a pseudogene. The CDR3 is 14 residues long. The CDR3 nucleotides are TGTGCCAGCAGCAAAGGGGAGAGCAATTCACCCCTCCACTTT. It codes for CASSKGESNSPLHF.

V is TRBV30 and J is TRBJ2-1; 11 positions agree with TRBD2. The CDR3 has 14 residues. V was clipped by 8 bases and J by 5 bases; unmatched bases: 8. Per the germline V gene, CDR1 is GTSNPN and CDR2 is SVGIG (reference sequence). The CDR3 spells CAQRLAGLNNEQFF. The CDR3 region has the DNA TGTGCCCAACGACTAGCGGGACTTAACAATGAGCAGTTCTTC. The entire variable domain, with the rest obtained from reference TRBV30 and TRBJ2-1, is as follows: SQTIHQWPATLVQPVGSPLSLECTVEGTSNPNLYWYRQAAGRGLQLLFYSVGIGQISSEVPQNLSASRPQDRQFILSSKKLLLSDSGFYLCAQRLAGLNNEQFFGPGTRLTVL.